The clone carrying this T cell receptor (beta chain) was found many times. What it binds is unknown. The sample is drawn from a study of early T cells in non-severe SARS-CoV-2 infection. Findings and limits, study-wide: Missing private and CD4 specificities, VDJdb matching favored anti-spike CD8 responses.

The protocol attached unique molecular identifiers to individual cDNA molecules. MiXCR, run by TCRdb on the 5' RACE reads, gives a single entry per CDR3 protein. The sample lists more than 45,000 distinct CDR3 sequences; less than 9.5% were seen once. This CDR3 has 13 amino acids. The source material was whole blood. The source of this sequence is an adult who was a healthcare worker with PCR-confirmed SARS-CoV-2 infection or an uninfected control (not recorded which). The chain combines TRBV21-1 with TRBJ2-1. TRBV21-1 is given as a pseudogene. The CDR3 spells CASSKAETAFVFF. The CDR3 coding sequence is TGTGCCAGCAGCAAAGCCGAGACGGCCTTCGTGTTCTTC.